These T cell receptor beta chains were read from a single sample in a study of blood T cell repertoires in COVID-19. Assay used: immunoSEQ multiplex PCR; TCRdb lists only in-frame clones, some missing. The table lists fewer than 50,000 clones, roughly nine tenths of them singletons, with roughly 0.35% in the top ten. What was sequenced was peripheral blood. Receptors originate from a man between 45 and 60 years old with COVID-19, enrolled during active disease. The conserved cysteine and the conserved F or W are not part of the CDR3 here. Each record gives: clone size, J gene, D gene, CDR3 length, V gene, CDR3 protein. D genes are given only for firm matches. Expanded clones are given a class, and other clones once, few, many or no size at all.

clone_size: -
j_call: TRBJ1-4
d_call: -
cdr3_length: 14
v_call: TRBV18
cdr3_aa: ASSPTRTTTNEKLF

clone_size: -
j_call: TRBJ2-7
d_call: TRBD2
cdr3_length: 14
v_call: TRBV7-2
cdr3_aa: ASSSRGRAGGSEQY

clone_size: few
j_call: TRBJ1-5
d_call: TRBD1
cdr3_length: 16
v_call: TRBV6-2/TRBV6-3
cdr3_aa: ASSRPGTGFSSNQPQH

clone_size: -
j_call: TRBJ2-1
d_call: TRBD2
cdr3_length: 13
v_call: TRBV7-2
cdr3_aa: ASIPTSGRVNEQF

clone_size: -
j_call: TRBJ2-7
d_call: TRBD2
cdr3_length: 15
v_call: TRBV11-2
cdr3_aa: ASSSRNSGRTRYEQY

clone_size: once
j_call: TRBJ1-6
d_call: -
cdr3_length: 12
v_call: TRBV19
cdr3_aa: ASSSGREGSPLH

clone_size: -
j_call: TRBJ2-1
d_call: TRBD1
cdr3_length: 14
v_call: TRBV5-1
cdr3_aa: ASSLGRTGSYNEQF

clone_size: -
j_call: TRBJ2-1
d_call: TRBD2
cdr3_length: 13
v_call: TRBV6-5
cdr3_aa: ASSRGTSGYNEQF

clone_size: -
j_call: TRBJ2-7
d_call: -
cdr3_length: 12
v_call: TRBV18
cdr3_aa: ASSPTNQGNEQY

clone_size: once
j_call: TRBJ2-1
d_call: -
cdr3_length: 13
v_call: TRBV19
cdr3_aa: ASSIEPTGYNEQF

clone_size: -
j_call: TRBJ2-7
d_call: TRBD1
cdr3_length: 13
v_call: TRBV11-2
cdr3_aa: ASSLGGQRSYEQY

clone_size: -
j_call: TRBJ1-2
d_call: -
cdr3_length: 14
v_call: TRBV5-1
cdr3_aa: ASSLGSGGGTYGYT

clone_size: -
j_call: TRBJ1-1
d_call: -
cdr3_length: 11
v_call: TRBV9
cdr3_aa: ASSVVRQARAF